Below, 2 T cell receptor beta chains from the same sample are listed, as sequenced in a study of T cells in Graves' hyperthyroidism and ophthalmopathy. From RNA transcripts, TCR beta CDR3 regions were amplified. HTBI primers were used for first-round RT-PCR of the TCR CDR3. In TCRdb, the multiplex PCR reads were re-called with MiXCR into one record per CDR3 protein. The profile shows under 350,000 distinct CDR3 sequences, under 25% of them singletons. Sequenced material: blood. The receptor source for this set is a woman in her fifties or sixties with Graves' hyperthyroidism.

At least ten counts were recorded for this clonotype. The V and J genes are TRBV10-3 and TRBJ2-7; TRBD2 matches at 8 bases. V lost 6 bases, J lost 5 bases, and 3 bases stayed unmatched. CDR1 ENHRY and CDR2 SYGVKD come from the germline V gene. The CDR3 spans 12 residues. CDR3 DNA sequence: TGTGCCATCAGCTATAGCGGGGACGAGCAGTACTTC. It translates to CAISYSGDEQYF.

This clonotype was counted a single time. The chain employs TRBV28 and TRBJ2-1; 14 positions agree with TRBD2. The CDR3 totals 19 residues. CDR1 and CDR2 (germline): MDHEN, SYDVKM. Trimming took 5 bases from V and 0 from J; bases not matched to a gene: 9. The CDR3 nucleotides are TGTGCCAGCAGTCCGAATTGGGGGACTAGCGGGAGCTCCTACAATGAGCAGTTCTTC. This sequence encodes CASSPNWGTSGSSYNEQFF. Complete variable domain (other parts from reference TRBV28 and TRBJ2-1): DVKVTQSSRYLVKRTGEKVFLECVQDMDHENMFWYRQDPGLGLRLIYFSYDVKMKEKGDIPEGYSVSREKKERFSLILESASTNQTSMYLCASSPNWGTSGSSYNEQFFGPGTRLTVL.